The 32 T cell receptor beta chains below come from one sample, sequenced in a study of T cell responses to AZD1222 COVID-19 vaccine. Libraries were prepared by immunoSEQ multiplex PCR; TCRdb keeps only in-frame clonotypes and omits some of them. Here the sample spans about 100,000 clones, less than 90% being singletons. The input for sequencing was peripheral blood, taken on day 0 of AZD1222 vaccination. Source of these receptors: an adult in good health.

The chain joins TRBV4-2 to TRBJ2-2; 9 bases match TRBD2. The CDR3 length is 16 residues. V was clipped by 2 bases and J by 14 bases; unmatched bases: 15. Germline CDR1 and CDR2: LGHNA and YNFKEQ. The CDR3 is CASSQLETASGIGLFF. DNA of the CDR3: TGTGCCAGCAGCCAACTTGAAACTGCTAGCGGGATAGGTCTGTTTTTT.

This clone showed up just a few times. The V gene is TRBV21-1, the J gene TRBJ1-5. TRBV21-1 is termed a pseudogene. The CDR3 is 14 amino acids. CDR3 protein: CASRRRGAGQPQHF. CDR3 coding DNA: TGTGCCAGCCGACGACGGGGGGCGGGGCAGCCCCAGCATTTT.

The V call is TRBV7-9, the J call TRBJ1-2, with TRBD1 as a possible D gene (6 bases). Trimming took off 1 base at V and 4 bases at J, with 19 bases between the two ends. Germline CDR1 SEHNR, CDR2 FQNEAQ (reference sequence). The CDR3 covers 17 residues. The CDR3 loop reads CASSLGPGDTESYGYTF. The CDR3 DNA is TGTGCCAGCAGCTTAGGCCCCGGGGACACAGAGAGCTATGGCTACACCTTC.

The chain joins TRBV19 to TRBJ1-2; D not certain. V was clipped by 6 bases and J by 7 bases, with 12 bases between them. This CDR3 contains 12 residues. From germline, CDR1 is LNHDA and CDR2 SQIVND (reference sequence). The CDR3 protein is CASRGSNGGYTF. As DNA, the CDR3 is TGTGCCAGTAGGGGGTCTAATGGTGGCTACACCTTC.

This clone came up a few times. The rearrangement links TRBV19 to TRBJ2-7; TRBD2 aligns across 7 bases. This CDR3 is 14 amino acids long. Germline V gene lookup returns CDR1 LNHDA and CDR2 SQIVND (reference sequence). V trimming: 5 bases; J trimming: 5 bases; junction bases outside the gene matches: 9. The CDR3 region has the DNA TGTGCCAGTAGTCCAACAAGCGGGATTAACGAGCAGTACTTC. Translating gives CASSPTSGINEQYF.

Only one count was recorded for this clone. The genes are TRBV3-1 (or the pseudogene TRBV3-2) and TRBJ2-7; 9 nucleotides match TRBD1. The CDR3 runs 15 residues. The V gene's germline CDR1 is LGHDT and CDR2 YNNKEL (reference sequence). V dropped 4 bases and J dropped 3; count of bases not matched to a gene: 7. CDR3 in DNA: TGTGCCAGCAGCCCCCAGGACAGGGGATTCTACGAGCAGTACTTC. This encodes CASSPQDRGFYEQYF.

The V gene is TRBV5-1, the J gene TRBJ2-7; 9 bases map to TRBD1. CDR3 length equals 14 residues. V gave up 2 bases and J gave up 6 bases; unmatched junction bases: 6. Germline V gives CDR1 SGHRS, CDR2 YFSETQ. This chain's CDR3 is CASSLPDRGGEQYF. CDR3 coding DNA: TGCGCCAGCAGCTTACCGGACAGGGGCGGCGAGCAGTACTTC.

This rearrangement joins TRBV5-6 to TRBJ2-6, with no clear D. The CDR3 runs 14 residues. Trimming stripped 0 bases from V and 2 bases from J, with 3 bases between. Looked up from germline, CDR1 is SGHDT and CDR2 is YYEEEE. The CDR3 loop reads CASSLGPGANVLTF. The CDR3 coding sequence is TGTGCCAGCAGCTTGGGCCCTGGGGCCAACGTCCTGACTTTC.

V and J are TRBV4-1 and TRBJ1-1, with D perhaps TRBD1 (5 bases). The V end lost 2 bases, the J end lost 10 bases, and 20 bases lay between the germline ends. The CDR3 extends over 15 amino acids. The germline gives CDR1 MGHRA, CDR2 YSYEKL. The DNA for the CDR3 is TGCGCCAGCAGCCAACCACGGACACGGGAACTTACAGCTTTCTTT. It encodes CASSQPRTRELTAFF.

The rearrangement joins TRBV7-9 to TRBJ2-7; 8 nucleotides align to TRBD1. The CDR3 sequence is 15 residues long. Germline V gene sequence: CDR1 SEHNR, CDR2 FQNEAQ (reference sequence). The V and J ends lost 2 bases and 7 bases, in that order; junction bases with no gene match: 10. CDR3 sequence: CASSLIQGGDREQYF. The CDR3 DNA reads as TGTGCCAGCAGCTTAATACAGGGGGGAGATAGGGAGCAGTACTTC. Drawing the rest from reference TRBV7-9 and TRBJ2-7, the complete variable domain is DTGVSQNPRHKITKRGQNVTFRCDPISEHNRLYWYRQTLGQGPEFLTYFQNEAQLEKSRLLSDRFSAERPKGSFSTLEIQRTEQGDSAMYLCASSLIQGGDREQYFGPGTRLTVT.

The chain recombines TRBV18 with TRBJ2-1, with 7 bases identical to TRBD2. Trimming cost V 0 bases and J 2 bases; bases outside gene matches: 7. The V gene's germline CDR1 is KGHSH and CDR2 LQKENI. The CDR3 extends over 17 amino acids. The CDR3, as DNA: TGTGCCAGCTCACCACCGCACCCGCTAGCGGCCTACAATGAGCAGTTCTTC. Translated, it gives CASSPPHPLAAYNEQFF.

This chain connects TRBV2 to TRBJ1-5; TRBD1 agrees at 7 bases. Germline V lookup: CDR1 SNHLY, CDR2 FYNNEI. The trim removed 6 bases at V and 0 bases at J, leaving 8 bases unmatched. The CDR3 length is 16 residues. The DNA of the CDR3 is TGTGCCAGCAGCCGGACAGGATCAAATAGCAATCAGCCCCAGCATTTT. It is translated as CASSRTGSNSNQPQHF.

This clone occurred once. V is TRBV10-3 and J is TRBJ2-1; TRBD1 matches at 9 bases. CDR1 and CDR2 from the germline V gene are ENHRY and SYGVKD. The CDR3 contains 16 residues. Trimming took 0 bases from V and 6 from J; bases not matched to a gene: 6. The CDR3 sequence: CAISESNRGQSNEQFF. The CDR3 region has the DNA TGTGCCATCAGTGAGTCTAACAGGGGGCAATCCAATGAGCAGTTCTTC.

This chain joins TRBV6-4 and TRBJ1-5; maybe TRBD1 (5 bases). The V end lost 3 bases, the J end lost 6 bases, and 9 bases lay between the germline ends. The CDR3 runs 13 residues. Germline V gene sequence: CDR1 MRHNA, CDR2 SNTAGT. CDR3 nucleotide sequence: TGTGCCAGCAGTGAACAGGCGGGTCAGCCCCAGCATTTT. This encodes CASSEQAGQPQHF.

The J gene is TRBJ2-1, the V gene TRBV19, with D possibly called TRBD1 or TRBD2 (7 bases each). The CDR3 length is 16 residues. V was clipped by 3 bases and J by 10 bases, with 22 bases between them. Germline V gene sequence: CDR1 LNHDA, CDR2 SQIVND (reference sequence). The CDR3 bases are TGTGCCAGTAGTATCTCAGGGGGGAGGGGAAACGACGAGCAGTTCTTC. Amino acid sequence: CASSISGGRGNDEQFF.

The V call is TRBV28, the J call TRBJ2-7; TRBD2 is a possible D gene (6 bases). Germline assignment: CDR1 MDHEN and CDR2 SYDVKM. Trimming pared 3 bases from V and 6 bases from J, leaving 15 bases between. The CDR3 contains 14 residues. CDR3 nucleotide sequence: TGTGCCAGCAGTTTTACGGGAGATGGTGCCGAGCAGTACTTC. It specifies CASSFTGDGAEQYF. The complete variable domain, with remaining parts taken from reference TRBV28 and TRBJ2-7, reads DVKVTQSSRYLVKRTGEKVFLECVQDMDHENMFWYRQDPGLGLRLIYFSYDVKMKEKGDIPEGYSVSREKKERFSLILESASTNQTSMYLCASSFTGDGAEQYFGPGTRLTVT.

This clone was picked up one time. The V call is TRBV19, the J call TRBJ2-7, with 7 bases fitting TRBD1. CDR3 length equals 15 residues. Germline assignment: CDR1 LNHDA and CDR2 SQIVND (reference sequence). The V and J ends lost 6 bases and 0 bases, in that order; junction bases with no gene match: 8. CDR3 loop: CASSDRGQASYEQYF. In DNA form, the CDR3 reads TGTGCCAGTAGCGACCGAGGACAGGCCTCCTACGAGCAGTACTTC.

The chain joins TRBV5-5 to TRBJ1-6; D possibly corresponds to TRBD1 (5 bases). Germline lookup yields CDR1 SGHKS and CDR2 YYEKEE (reference sequence). Trimming took 3 bases from V and 6 from J, leaving 10 bases between them. The CDR3 loop spans 14 amino acids. The DNA for the CDR3 is TGTGCCAGCAGCTGGGGGGTAGGTAATTCACCCCTCCACTTT. Its translation is CASSWGVGNSPLHF.

The rearrangement uses TRBV7-3 and TRBJ2-1; TRBD1 matches at 11 bases. Looked up from germline, CDR1 is SGHTA and CDR2 is FQGTGA. CDR3 size: 15 residues. J was trimmed by 7 bases and V by 2 bases; bases with no gene match: 4. The CDR3 DNA reads as TGTGCCAGCAGCTTACACGGACAGGGGGCAAATGAGCAGTTCTTC. It translates to CASSLHGQGANEQFF.

In its sample, this clone was seen a few times. This chain links TRBV5-5 with TRBJ1-6; TRBD1 is a possible D gene (6 bases). Germline V CDR1 and CDR2: SGHKS, YYEKEE (reference sequence). The length of the CDR3 is 16 residues. V was cut by 0 bases and J by 6 bases, with 13 bases left in between. The CDR3 loop reads CASSLAGGTFNSPLHF. CDR3 DNA: TGTGCCAGCAGCTTGGCCGGGGGGACATTTAATTCACCCCTCCACTTT.

The V call is TRBV2, the J call TRBJ1-4, with D perhaps TRBD1 (6 bases). V lost 5 bases, J lost 6 bases, and 13 bases lay in between. This CDR3 has 14 amino acids. The germline V gene has CDR1 SNHLY and CDR2 FYNNEI. The CDR3 coding sequence is TGTGCCAGCAGTCCAGGGGCGCAGGATGAAAAACTGTTTTTT. Encoded protein: CASSPGAQDEKLFF.

The chain joins TRBV15 to TRBJ2-1; the D gene is possibly TRBD1 (6 bases). The CDR3 is 12 amino acids. V gave up 3 bases and J gave up 8 bases, with 8 bases separating them. CDR1 is LNHNV, CDR2 YYDKDF, per germline (reference sequence). The CDR3 region is CATSRDSYEQFF. The CDR3 bases are TGTGCCACCAGCAGGGACAGTTATGAGCAGTTCTTC. Complete variable domain (other parts from reference TRBV15 and TRBJ2-1): DAMVIQNPRYQVTQFGKPVTLSCSQTLNHNVMYWYQQKSSQAPKLLFHYYDKDFNNEADTPDNFQSRRPNTSFCFLDIRSPGLGDTAMYLCATSRDSYEQFFGPGTRLTVL.

The chain joins TRBV12-3 or TRBV12-4 to TRBJ2-1; D is uncertain. V was pared by 3 bases and J by 7 bases, with 10 bases between. The CDR3 is 13 amino acids. As DNA, the CDR3 is TGTGCCAGCAGTTTCAGTGGGGATAATGAGCAGTTCTTC. It codes for CASSFSGDNEQFF.

This sequence joins TRBV29-1 and TRBJ2-1, with 8 bases identical to TRBD2. Germline lookup yields CDR1 SQVTM and CDR2 ANQGSEA. The trim removed 3 bases at V and 5 bases at J, leaving 6 bases unmatched. This CDR3 has 14 amino acids. The CDR3 spells CSVELAGSDNEQFF. CDR3 DNA: TGCAGCGTTGAGTTAGCGGGAAGTGACAATGAGCAGTTCTTC.

This chain connects TRBV3-1 (or the pseudogene TRBV3-2) to TRBJ2-3, with 13 bases identical to TRBD2. Germline assignment: CDR1 LGHDT and CDR2 YNNKEL (reference sequence). The CDR3 has 15 residues. V lost 4 bases to trimming and J lost 3 bases; unmatched junction nucleotides: 1. Here the CDR3 DNA reads TGTGCCAGCAGCCGACTAGCGGGAGGTACAGATACGCAGTATTTT. The encoded protein is CASSRLAGGTDTQYF.

The rearrangement joins TRBV3-1 (or the pseudogene TRBV3-2) to TRBJ1-4; tentative D call: TRBD1 (5 bases). Looked up from germline, CDR1 is LGHDT and CDR2 is YNNKEL (reference sequence). The CDR3 loop spans 16 amino acids. V lost 7 bases and J 7 bases, leaving 22 bases between the germline ends. The CDR3 is CASTKGVGSGAEKLFF. The CDR3 DNA reads TGTGCCAGCACCAAAGGCGTGGGGTCCGGGGCTGAAAAACTGTTTTTT.

This clone was seen once. The chain is built from TRBV3-1 (or the pseudogene TRBV3-2) and TRBJ2-1; D not certain. The length of the CDR3 is 14 residues. Trimming removed 4 bases from V and 4 bases from J, with 11 bases in between. The V gene's germline CDR1 is LGHDT and CDR2 YNNKEL (reference sequence). CDR3 in amino acids: CASSPPSSYNEQFF. The CDR3 bases are TGTGCCAGCAGCCCACCATCGAGTTACAATGAGCAGTTCTTC.

The gene calls are TRBV24-1 and TRBJ2-3; the D is unclear. This CDR3 is built from 16 residues. The V and J ends lost 0 bases and 1 base respectively, with 10 bases between them. Germline assignment: CDR1 KGHDR and CDR2 SFDVKD. Here the CDR3 reads CATSDLGSAGTDTQYF. The CDR3 DNA reads TGTGCCACCAGTGATTTGGGCTCGGCGGGCACAGATACGCAGTATTTT.

This clone was observed a few times. As DNA, the CDR3 is TGTGCCAGTAGTGAAACTAGGAACACCGGGGAGCTGTTTTTT. Translation gives CASSETRNTGELFF. The gene calls are TRBV19 and TRBJ2-2; TRBD2 might be the D (5 bases). The CDR3 has 14 residues. V lost 5 bases to trimming and J lost 1 base, with 8 bases between them. The germline gives CDR1 LNHDA, CDR2 SQIVND (reference sequence). The entire variable domain, with the rest obtained from reference TRBV19 and TRBJ2-2, is as follows: DGGITQSPKYLFRKEGQNVTLSCEQNLNHDAMYWYRQDPGQGLRLIYYSQIVNDFQKGDIAEGYSVSREKKESFPLTVTSAQKNPTAFYLCASSETRNTGELFFGEGSRLTVL.

The chain is built from TRBV28 and TRBJ1-5, with 10 bases aligning to TRBD1. Looked up from germline, CDR1 is MDHEN and CDR2 is SYDVKM. V gave up 6 bases and J gave up 3 bases; unmatched junction bases: 2. The CDR3 is 14 residues long. The CDR3 DNA sequence: TGTGCCAGCAGGGGGACAGGGGTCAATCAGCCCCAGCATTTT. Protein product: CASRGTGVNQPQHF.

This chain uses TRBV7-9 with TRBJ1-1; tentative D call: TRBD1 (6 bases). Germline V gives CDR1 SEHNR, CDR2 FQNEAQ (reference sequence). CDR3 size: 18 residues. V gave up 2 bases and J gave up 1 base, with 20 bases separating them. The CDR3 reads CASSLRRGGRLSNTEAFF. The CDR3 bases are TGTGCCAGCAGCTTAAGGCGCGGGGGGCGCCTCTCGAACACTGAAGCTTTCTTT.

The chain carries TRBV6-1 and TRBJ1-5, with D possibly matching TRBD1 (5 bases). From germline, CDR1 is MNHNS and CDR2 SASEGT. The CDR3 is made up of 13 amino acids. Trimming removed 5 bases from V and 5 bases from J, with 10 bases in between. The CDR3 protein is CASSSQGYQPQHF. The CDR3 bases are TGTGCCAGCAGTTCCCAGGGATATCAGCCCCAGCATTTT.